The clone carrying this TCR beta chain has a single count. Compared with germline, one end of the junction differs, possibly owing to a read error. The sample is drawn from a study of blood T cell repertoires in COVID-19. Individuals aged about 18 to 90 years were recruited from 24 US areas. Study processing details: It was from reference gene primer amplification that nucleated cell counts were estimated. Data came from immunoSEQ multiplex PCR; TCRdb stores just in-frame clones and leaves some out. The V and J calls and clone size are taken from that table; D and trimming were inferred from the DNA. This table has about 280,000 clones, roughly 80% appearing once. Sequenced: PBMCs or T cells enriched from blood (not recorded which). The source of this sequence is a man aged 35-49 years who had been exposed to COVID-19.

CDR3 protein: CASSSLTSPEAFF. The DNA for the CDR3 is TGTGCTAGCAGCTCTCTAACGAGCCCTGAAGCTTTCTTT. V usage is TRBV7-7 and J usage is TRBJ1-1; D is undetermined. The CDR3 is 13 residues long. CDR1 is SSHAT, CDR2 FNYEAQ, per germline (reference sequence).